This T cell receptor beta chain was recorded in a study of T cells after posttransplantation cyclophosphamide. Study-wide findings and caveats: Donor-recipient repertoire similarity was low at 1-2 months, rising over year one. After PTCy, TRB diversity resembled that of CNI/methotrexate controls. Tissue-infiltrating T cells from skin or gut overlapped little with blood T cells.

About this clone itself: Its target is unknown.

V shed 2 bases and J 7 bases; nucleotides not matched to a gene: 8. The V gene's germline CDR1 is SGHNT and CDR2 YYREEE (reference sequence). This CDR3 is 14 amino acids long. Assay used: immunoSEQ multiplex PCR; TCRdb lists only in-frame clones, some missing. The sample lists tens of thousands of clones; around 93% were seen once. This chain joins TRBV5-4 and TRBJ2-5; 7 nucleotides agree with TRBD1. This receptor was taken from a woman younger than 45 in good health and a related stem cell transplant donor. Material for sequencing was PBMCs. Here the CDR3 reads CASSLPGQPGTQYF. The CDR3 bases are TGTGCCAGCAGCTTACCGGGACAGCCGGGGACCCAGTACTTC.